This note documents a single T cell receptor (beta chain) sequence. Its antigen is unknown. The source of the sample is a study of pediatric ulcerative colitis. This table comes from immunoSEQ multiplex PCR, and its TCRdb copy is limited to in-frame clones, with some not included. The data show roughly 64,000 clones, roughly nine tenths seen once. CDR1 and CDR2 from the germline V gene are MGHRA and YSYEKL. The CDR3 is made up of 19 amino acids. The ends lost 4 bases at V and 5 bases at J; junction bases unmatched: 11. Study-wide findings and caveats: Total lymphocyte DNA, not sorted subsets, was the template.

Colonoscopy and blood draw happened at the same time. This TCR was recovered from a boy aged 10-17 years with severe ulcerative colitis. The sequencing input was blood. This chain connects TRBV4-1 to TRBJ2-1; 16 bases are shared with TRBD2. Here the CDR3 reads CASSPGLAGGFGSDNEQFF. Here the CDR3 DNA reads TGCGCCAGCAGCCCGGGACTAGCGGGAGGGTTCGGCTCGGACAATGAGCAGTTCTTC.